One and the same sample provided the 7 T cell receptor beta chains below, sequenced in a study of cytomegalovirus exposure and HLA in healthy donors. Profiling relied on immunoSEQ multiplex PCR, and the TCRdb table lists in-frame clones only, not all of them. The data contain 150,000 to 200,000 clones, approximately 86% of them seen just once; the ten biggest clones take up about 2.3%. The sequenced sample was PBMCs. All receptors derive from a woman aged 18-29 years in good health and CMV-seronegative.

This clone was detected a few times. The CDR3 region has the DNA TGTGCCAGCAGAGAGGACGGGGTCAGCTACACCTTC. As protein: CASREDGVSYTF. The chain links TRBV2 to TRBJ1-2; D gene uncertain. The CDR3 spans 12 residues. Per germline, CDR1 SNHLY and CDR2 FYNNEI. V was pared by 6 bases and J by 9 bases, with 14 bases between.

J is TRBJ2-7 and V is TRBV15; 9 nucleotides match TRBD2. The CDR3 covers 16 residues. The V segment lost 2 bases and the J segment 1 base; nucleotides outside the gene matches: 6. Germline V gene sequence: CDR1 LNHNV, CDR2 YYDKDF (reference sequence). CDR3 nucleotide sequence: TGTGCCACCAGCAGATACCGACTAGCGGCTTCCTACGAGCAGTACTTC. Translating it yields CATSRYRLAASYEQYF.

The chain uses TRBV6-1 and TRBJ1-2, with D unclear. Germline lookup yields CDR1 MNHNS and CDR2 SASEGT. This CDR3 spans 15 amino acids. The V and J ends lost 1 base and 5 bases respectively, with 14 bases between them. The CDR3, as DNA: TGTGCCAGCAGTGAAGATGCAGGAACCTTTTATGGCTACACCTTC. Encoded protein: CASSEDAGTFYGYTF.

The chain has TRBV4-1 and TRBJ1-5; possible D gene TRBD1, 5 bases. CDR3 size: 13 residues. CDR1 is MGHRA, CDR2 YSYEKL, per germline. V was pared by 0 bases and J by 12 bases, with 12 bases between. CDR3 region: CASSQDVGGDQHF. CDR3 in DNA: TGCGCCAGCAGCCAAGATGTGGGAGGGGACCAGCATTTT.

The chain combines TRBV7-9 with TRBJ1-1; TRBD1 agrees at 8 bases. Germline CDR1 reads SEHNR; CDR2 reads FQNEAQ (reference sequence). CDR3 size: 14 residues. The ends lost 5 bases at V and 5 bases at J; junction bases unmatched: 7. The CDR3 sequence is CASSPQGARTEAFF. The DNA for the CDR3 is TGTGCCAGCAGCCCTCAGGGGGCAAGGACTGAAGCTTTCTTT.

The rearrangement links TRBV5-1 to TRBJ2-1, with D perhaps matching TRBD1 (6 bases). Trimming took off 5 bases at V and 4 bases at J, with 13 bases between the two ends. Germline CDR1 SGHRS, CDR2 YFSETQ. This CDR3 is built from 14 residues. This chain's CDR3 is CASRLTGLYNEQFF. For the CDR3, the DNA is TGCGCCAGCAGACTTACAGGGTTATACAATGAGCAGTTCTTC.

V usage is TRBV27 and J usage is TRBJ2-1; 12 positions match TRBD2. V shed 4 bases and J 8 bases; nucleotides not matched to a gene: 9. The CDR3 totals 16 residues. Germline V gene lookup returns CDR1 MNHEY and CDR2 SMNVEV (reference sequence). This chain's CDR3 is CASSSQLAGGIHEQFF. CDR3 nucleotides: TGTGCCAGCAGTTCTCAACTAGCGGGAGGTATCCATGAGCAGTTCTTC.